Listed below are T cell receptor beta chains from one sample, sequenced in a study of blood T cells in healthy people across ages. From the 5' RACE reads, TCRdb called clonotypes with MiXCR, one entry per CDR3 protein. This sample has about 1,400,000 distinct CDR3 sequences, with 40% to 50% found just once. Sequencing used blood. These receptors all come from a woman in her late teens or twenties in good health. Each CDR3 is given with its conserved first and last residue. Fields, in order: D gene, J gene, clone size, CDR3 length, V gene, CDR3 protein, CDR3 DNA. The D gene is left open where the match is weak. Clone size, where shown, is once, few, many, or a class for clones that have expanded.

>TRBD1|TRBJ2-7|.|14|TRBV2
CASTRDRGIYEQYF
TGTGCCAGCACCCGGGACAGGGGAATTTACGAGCAGTACTTC
>.|TRBJ2-5|.|17|TRBV20-1
CSAFVSGGAEDQETQYF
TGCAGTGCTTTTGTCTCGGGTGGAGCGGAGGACCAAGAGACCCAGTACTTC
>.|TRBJ1-4|.|17|TRBV7-2
CASSLVRGTGQNEKLFF
TGTGCCAGCAGCTTAGTCAGGGGTACAGGGCAGAATGAAAAACTGTTTTTT
>TRBD2|TRBJ2-7|.|15|TRBV12-3/TRBV12-4
CASRESSGSADEQYF
TGTGCCAGCAGAGAATCTAGCGGGAGCGCAGACGAGCAGTACTTC
>.|TRBJ2-1|.|15|TRBV11-1
CASSPQRTPRNEQFF
TGTGCCAGCAGCCCCCAGAGGACTCCTCGGAATGAGCAGTTCTTC
>.|TRBJ2-5|.|11|TRBV12-3/TRBV12-4
CASSPGRTEYF
TGTGCCAGCAGTCCCGGACGGACGGAGTACTTC
>.|TRBJ1-6|.|15|TRBV2
CASSELGTYNSPLHF
TGTGCCAGCAGTGAGTTGGGGACCTATAATTCACCCCTCCACTTT
>TRBD1|TRBJ2-1|.|20|TRBV5-1
CASRSRVRGLTGGLIDEQFF
TGCGCCAGCAGAAGTCGAGTGCGAGGTCTGACAGGGGGCCTTATCGATGAGCAGTTCTTC
>.|TRBJ2-7|.|13|TRBV20-1
CSAELEGNYEQYF
TGCAGTGCGGAGCTCGAGGGGAACTACGAGCAGTACTTC
>TRBD2|TRBJ2-1|few|16|TRBV19
CASSRSGGASYNEQFF
TGTGCCAGTAGTAGAAGCGGGGGGGCCTCCTACAATGAGCAGTTCTTC
>TRBD1|TRBJ1-6|few|14|TRBV30
CAWSLPGQNSPLHF
TGTGCCTGGAGTCTCCCGGGACAGAATTCACCCCTCCACTTT
>TRBD2|TRBJ2-5|few|14|TRBV2
CASSWGLAGNEQYF
TGTGCCAGCAGTTGGGGACTAGCAGGGAATGAGCAGTACTTC
>.|TRBJ1-6|.|14|TRBV27
CASSPRVLNSPLHF
TGTGCCAGCAGCCCGAGGGTTTTGAATTCACCCCTCCACTTT
>TRBD1|TRBJ2-7|.|14|TRBV20-1
CSARVEDRGPEQYF
TGCAGTGCTAGAGTCGAGGACAGGGGGCCCGAGCAGTACTTC
>TRBD2|TRBJ2-1|.|13|TRBV7-2
CASSLTREGVQFF
TGTGCCAGCAGCTTAACGCGGGAGGGGGTGCAGTTCTTC
>TRBD2|TRBJ2-1|.|16|TRBV7-9
CASSFGSGGLPDEQFF
TGTGCCAGCAGCTTTGGTAGCGGGGGGCTTCCAGATGAGCAGTTCTTC
>TRBD1|TRBJ1-2|.|14|TRBV7-2
CASSSPTGLYGYTF
TGTGCCAGCAGCTCTCCGACAGGGCTCTATGGCTACACCTTC
>.|TRBJ2-5|.|13|TRBV5-1
CAGSPVHQETQYF
TGCGCCGGCAGCCCGGTACACCAAGAGACCCAGTACTTC
>.|TRBJ1-6|few|14|TRBV7-2
CASSLGGGASPLHF
TGTGCCAGCAGCTTGGGGGGGGGCGCATCACCCCTCCACTTT
>TRBD2|TRBJ2-7|.|15|TRBV29-1
CSVFLTGTIPSEQYF
TGCAGCGTTTTTCTTACCGGGACTATACCCTCCGAGCAGTACTTC
>.|TRBJ2-7|few|17|TRBV28
CASIERAFGFRRDEQYF
TGTGCCAGCATCGAAAGGGCCTTCGGGTTTAGGCGCGACGAGCAGTACTTC
>.|TRBJ2-5|few|14|TRBV9
CASSVGTVQETQYF
TGTGCCAGCAGCGTAGGGACAGTACAAGAGACCCAGTACTTC
>TRBD1|TRBJ1-2|few|17|TRBV29-1
CSVEGGTGPHLFYGYTF
TGCAGCGTTGAAGGGGGGACAGGACCCCATCTCTTCTATGGCTACACCTTC
>TRBD2|TRBJ2-2|.|16|TRBV10-3
CAISPTSGRAAGELFF
TGTGCCATCAGCCCAACTAGCGGGAGGGCCGCCGGGGAGCTGTTTTTT
>TRBD2|TRBJ2-7|few|16|TRBV7-9
CASSLFGTSGSYEQYF
TGTGCCAGCAGCTTATTTGGGACTAGCGGGAGCTACGAGCAGTACTTC
>.|TRBJ2-5|.|10|TRBV7-2
CASSGLMLYF
TGTGCCAGCAGTGGACTAATGCTGTACTTC
>TRBD2|TRBJ2-3|few|19|TRBV7-2
CASSFMRLAGGAGGWTQYF
TGTGCCAGCAGCTTTATGCGACTAGCGGGAGGGGCGGGAGGATGGACGCAGTATTTT
>TRBD2|TRBJ2-1|.|15|TRBV11-2
CASSLGTLGRDEQFF
TGTGCCAGCAGCTTAGGGACGCTGGGGAGGGATGAGCAGTTCTTC
>TRBD2|TRBJ2-3|few|16|TRBV5-1
CASSLVPSGAADTQYF
TGCGCCAGCAGCTTGGTTCCTAGCGGGGCGGCAGATACGCAGTATTTT
>.|TRBJ1-3|.|17|TRBV15
CATSRDRNRVSGNTIYF
TGTGCCACCAGCAGAGATCGAAACAGGGTCTCTGGAAACACCATATATTTT
>TRBD1|TRBJ2-1|.|13|TRBV15
CATRRTGVYEQFF
TGTGCCACCAGGAGGACAGGGGTCTATGAGCAGTTCTTC
>.|TRBJ2-1|few|11|TRBV11-2
CASSAHDEQFF
TGTGCCAGCAGCGCTCACGATGAGCAGTTCTTC
>TRBD1|TRBJ1-1|.|16|TRBV20-1
CSARAAGTEMNTEAFF
TGCAGTGCTAGAGCTGCCGGGACAGAGATGAACACTGAAGCTTTCTTT
>.|TRBJ2-7|few|15|TRBV4-1
CASSQGKAKSYEQYF
TGCGCCAGCAGCCAAGGTAAAGCTAAATCCTACGAGCAGTACTTC
>TRBD2|TRBJ2-5|.|16|TRBV20-1
CSAREWTSGQQETQYF
TGCAGTGCTAGAGAATGGACTAGCGGGCAACAAGAGACCCAGTACTTC
>.|TRBJ1-4|.|13|TRBV6-5
CASSYLGGEKLFF
TGTGCCAGCAGTTACTTGGGTGGGGAAAAACTGTTTTTT
>.|TRBJ1-6|.|16|TRBV12-3/TRBV12-4
CASSTWVAGRGSPLHF
TGTGCCAGCAGTACTTGGGTTGCGGGGAGAGGTTCACCCCTCCACTTT
>.|TRBJ2-3|.|14|TRBV12-3/TRBV12-4
CASSGLPLTDTQYF
TGTGCCAGCTCGGGCCTGCCACTCACAGATACGCAGTATTTT
>.|TRBJ1-4|.|16|TRBV7-6
CASSFKLPGGNEKLFF
TGTGCCAGCAGCTTTAAGCTCCCGGGGGGTAATGAAAAACTGTTTTTT
>.|TRBJ2-5|.|14|TRBV3-1
CASKLSRSSDEQYF
TGTGCCAGCAAACTTTCTCGTTCGAGCGATGAGCAGTACTTC
>.|TRBJ2-1|few|12|TRBV29-1
CSADETYNEQFF
TGCAGCGCAGATGAAACCTACAATGAGCAGTTCTTC
>.|TRBJ1-4|.|16|TRBV9
CASSEGGLGGDEKLFF
TGTGCCAGCAGCGAGGGGGGGCTCGGAGGGGATGAAAAACTGTTTTTT
>.|TRBJ2-7|.|13|TRBV20-1
CSARARAIGEQYF
TGCAGTGCTAGAGCGAGGGCTATAGGTGAGCAGTACTTC
>.|TRBJ2-7|.|13|TRBV6-1
CASSARQTYEQYF
TGTGCCAGCAGTGCCCGACAGACCTACGAGCAGTACTTC
>TRBD2|TRBJ2-1|.|22|TRBV11-2
CASSPKGLAGGNVKSYYNEQFF
TGTGCCAGCAGCCCCAAGGGGCTAGCGGGAGGTAACGTCAAATCGTACTACAATGAGCAGTTCTTC
>TRBD2|TRBJ2-7|few|13|TRBV6-5
CASSYRLASEQYF
TGTGCCAGCAGTTACAGACTAGCCAGCGAGCAGTACTTC
>.|TRBJ2-1|.|11|TRBV7-9
CASSPFWWQFF
TGTGCCAGCAGCCCCTTTTGGTGGCAGTTCTTC
>.|TRBJ2-5|few|15|TRBV7-8
CASSLGTQGSVTQYF
TGTGCCAGCAGCCTCGGGACTCAGGGTTCGGTGACCCAGTACTTC
>.|TRBJ2-7|.|14|TRBV6-1
CASRATGIIYEQYF
TGTGCCAGCAGAGCGACGGGGATTATCTACGAGCAGTACTTC
>.|TRBJ2-1|.|12|TRBV10-3
CAISADLNEQFF
TGTGCCATCAGTGCGGACCTGAATGAGCAGTTCTTC
>.|TRBJ1-6|few|16|TRBV6-5
CASSYSKAGTNSPLHF
TGTGCCAGCAGTTACTCGAAGGCGGGAACAAATTCACCCCTCCACTTT
>.|TRBJ1-6|once|18|TRBV11-2
CASSPVDSPSQYNSPLHF
TGTGCCAGCAGCCCTGTGGACAGCCCGTCGCAGTATAATTCACCCCTCCACTTT
>.|TRBJ2-3|.|13|TRBV6-6
CATFQAGTDTQYF
TGTGCCACCTTCCAGGCAGGCACAGATACGCAGTATTTT
>.|TRBJ2-3|.|17|TRBV20-1
CSARPRMGGEDTDTQYF
TGCAGTGCTAGACCAAGAATGGGGGGCGAAGACACAGATACGCAGTATTTT
>TRBD1|TRBJ1-2|.|14|TRBV6-6
CASSGTAMNYGYTF
TGTGCCAGCAGCGGGACAGCGATGAACTATGGCTACACCTTC
>TRBD2|TRBJ2-7|.|16|TRBV28
CASRTSLAGDSYEQYF
TGTGCCAGCAGAACCTCACTAGCGGGGGATTCCTACGAGCAGTACTTC
>.|TRBJ1-4|.|15|TRBV6-5
CASSYSMGTNEKLFF
TGTGCCAGCAGTTACTCCATGGGAACTAATGAAAAACTGTTTTTT
>.|TRBJ2-5|.|14|TRBV7-9
CASSLEGGLETQYF
TGTGCCAGCAGCTTAGAGGGAGGTCTGGAGACCCAGTACTTC
>TRBD1|TRBJ2-4|.|14|TRBV7-2
CASRPKTGANIQYF
TGTGCCAGCAGGCCAAAGACAGGGGCGAACATTCAGTACTTC
>TRBD1|TRBJ2-7|.|16|TRBV5-1
CASSLGTGGFTYEQYF
TGCGCCAGCAGCTTGGGAACAGGGGGCTTTACCTACGAGCAGTACTTC